This T cell receptor beta chain was recovered during a study of cytomegalovirus exposure and HLA in healthy donors. Overall study results and limits: Rare sequences made up most TCRs, while some public TCRs were found in many donors. Certain sequence variants were highly shared and formed a cluster, and this cluster was likely a sequencing artifact.

Germline CDR1 is MNHNS and CDR2 is SASEGT. Trimming removed 2 bases from V and 2 bases from J; junction bases left unmatched: 2. This CDR3 is built from 14 residues. Turning to this clone: Antigen unknown.

The PCR employed 60 Vbeta primers together with 13 Jbeta primers. Only in-frame clones appear in the TCRdb table, and some are missing; sequencing was by immunoSEQ multiplex PCR. The sample lists more than 150,000 clones, over 70% occurring once. The chain joins TRBV6-1 to TRBJ1-2; TRBD1 matches at 7 bases. The sequenced material came from PBMCs. This TCR came from a man aged 45-65 years in good health and CMV-seronegative. The CDR3 coding sequence is TGTGCCAGCAGTGAAATGGGACAGAACTATGGCTACACCTTC. Translating gives CASSEMGQNYGYTF.